This T cell receptor beta chain appears in the sequencing data of a study of Ad26.COV2.S vaccination and SARS-CoV-2 variants. On the study more broadly: Participants got Ad26.COV2.S intramuscularly, once or twice 56 days apart.

Treatment noted: some 19 received Ad26.COV2.S at low or high dose, single or two shots; about 5 received placebo; per-sample allocation not given. Specimen acquisition occurred on day 63 following the initial vaccine or placebo injection. Regarding this clone: Its antigen is unidentified.

The length of the CDR3 is 13 residues. Trimming took off 4 bases at V and 6 bases at J, with 12 bases between the two ends. The germline V gene encodes CDR1 LGHNA and CDR2 YSLEER. Sequencing used immunoSEQ multiplex PCR; TCRdb keeps in-frame clones, though not all of them. The table shows roughly 420,000 clones, with about 88% occurring only once. General study findings and limits: Reported findings describe substantial breadth in spike-specific CD8+ and CD4+ T cell responses following vaccination.

The receptor's source is a person aged 18 to 59 who received the Ad26.COV2.S COVID-19 vaccine or a placebo. J is TRBJ1-2 and V is TRBV4-3; D call uncertain. Material: peripheral blood, obtained in a trial of Ad26.COV2.S vaccine versus placebo. CDR3 nucleotide sequence: TGCGCCAGCAGCCCCTGGTTTGGAGATGGCTACACCTTC. Translated: CASSPWFGDGYTF.